The rows below give T cell receptor beta chains drawn from one sample of a study of identical twins. TCRdb re-called the 5' RACE reads with MiXCR, one entry per CDR3 protein. The table lists approximately 470,000 distinct CDR3 sequences, over 12% of them singletons, with about 0.54% in the top ten. These data were also filed under a second study, of yellow fever vaccine responses in identical twins.

Sequenced sample: CD4+ T cells sorted from blood. The receptors originated from a woman aged 18-29 years in good health. Each CDR3 is given with its conserved first and last residue. The order of the fields is CDR3 length, D gene, J gene, clone size, V gene, CDR3 protein, CDR3 DNA. The D gene is left open where the match is weak. Clone size is not always given. Where it is, it says once, few, many or a class for expanded clones.

11,NA,TRBJ2-4,NA,TRBV2,CASMEENIQYF,TGTGCCAGCATGGAGGAAAACATTCAGTACTTC
11,TRBD2,TRBJ2-1,few,TRBV7-2,CASSLTSDEFF,TGTGCCAGCAGCCTTACTAGCGATGAGTTCTTC
17,NA,TRBJ2-4,NA,TRBV12-5,CASGLVLRILAKNIQYF,TGTGCTAGTGGTTTGGTACTTAGGATACTAGCCAAAAACATTCAGTACTTC
12,NA,TRBJ2-7,few,TRBV4-2,CASSQDAHEQYF,TGTGCCAGCAGCCAAGATGCCCACGAGCAGTACTTC
15,NA,TRBJ2-1,NA,TRBV9,CASSVGLVKGNEQFF,TGTGCCAGCAGCGTAGGCCTAGTGAAGGGGAATGAGCAGTTCTTC
15,NA,TRBJ2-3,NA,TRBV6-9,CASEMLPGNTDTQYF,TGTGCCAGCGAGATGTTGCCGGGGAACACAGATACGCAGTATTTT
15,NA,TRBJ1-1,many,TRBV6-5,CASSYSVTFPTEAFF,TGTGCCAGCAGTTACTCTGTCACCTTCCCCACTGAAGCTTTCTTT
17,TRBD2,TRBJ2-3,many,TRBV4-2,CASSRVTLAGVSDTQYF,TGTGCCAGCAGCCGAGTCACACTAGCGGGAGTTTCAGATACGCAGTATTTT
12,TRBD1,TRBJ1-2,NA,TRBV30,CAWSRTGYGYTF,TGTGCCTGGAGCCGGACAGGCTATGGCTACACCTTC
17,TRBD1,TRBJ2-6,few,TRBV15,CATSRDGTGAGANVLTF,TGTGCCACCAGCAGAGATGGTACAGGGGCTGGGGCCAACGTCCTGACTTTC
17,TRBD2,TRBJ2-3,NA,TRBV7-2,CASSFRTSGGNTDTQYF,TGTGCCAGCAGCTTTAGGACTAGCGGGGGGAACACAGATACGCAGTATTTT
20,TRBD2,TRBJ2-1,few,TRBV7-8,CASSVGMRGGSLSSYNEQFF,TGTGCCAGCAGCGTCGGCATGCGGGGGGGCTCCCTGAGCTCCTACAATGAGCAGTTCTTC
15,NA,TRBJ1-6,NA,TRBV20-1,CSARGRNLVGSPLHF,TGCAGTGCTAGAGGGAGGAACCTTGTCGGTTCACCCCTCCACTTT
11,NA,TRBJ1-4,few,TRBV12-3/TRBV12-4,CASSFLEKLFF,TGTGCCAGCAGTTTTCTCGAAAAACTGTTTTTT
16,NA,TRBJ2-3,NA,TRBV27,CASRMGGGHTTDTQYF,TGTGCCAGCCGCATGGGGGGAGGCCACACCACAGATACGCAGTATTTT
16,NA,TRBJ2-2,few,TRBV7-9,CASSSGQTNKAGELFF,TGTGCCAGCAGCTCCGGACAGACAAACAAGGCCGGGGAGCTGTTTTTT
17,NA,TRBJ2-2,NA,TRBV7-3,CASSQRTPGSGSGELFF,TGTGCCAGCAGCCAGAGGACTCCCGGGTCGGGGTCCGGGGAGCTGTTTTTT
17,TRBD1,TRBJ2-3,few,TRBV7-9,CASSLEDRGILTDTQYF,TGTGCCAGCAGCTTAGAGGACAGGGGGATCCTCACAGATACGCAGTATTTT
17,TRBD1,TRBJ2-2,few,TRBV3-1,CASSQTGVGSATGELFF,TGTGCCAGCAGCCAGACAGGGGTCGGATCGGCCACCGGGGAGCTGTTTTTT
14,NA,TRBJ1-1,NA,TRBV20-1,CSARATDKNTEAFF,TGCAGTGCTAGAGCAACAGATAAAAACACTGAAGCTTTCTTT
15,NA,TRBJ1-3,NA,TRBV28,CASSSSQGPGNTIYF,TGTGCCAGCAGTTCAAGCCAGGGACCTGGAAACACCATATATTTT
14,TRBD1,TRBJ1-1,few,TRBV5-1,CASRITGGNTEAFF,TGCGCCAGCCGAATTACAGGGGGTAACACTGAAGCTTTCTTT
16,TRBD1,TRBJ1-4,NA,TRBV25-1,CASSEGGTVTNEKLFF,TGTGCCAGCAGTGAAGGGGGGACAGTCACTAATGAAAAACTGTTTTTT
15,TRBD1,TRBJ1-6,NA,TRBV6-1,CASSLDRGNNSPLHF,TGTGCCAGCAGTCTGGACAGGGGGAATAATTCACCCCTCCACTTT
14,TRBD2,TRBJ2-7,NA,TRBV3-1,CASSHLAGGYEQYF,TGTGCCAGCAGCCATCTAGCGGGAGGCTACGAGCAGTACTTC
16,TRBD2,TRBJ2-7,NA,TRBV7-8,CASSSTRLARANEQYF,TGTGCCAGCAGCTCGACCCGACTAGCTCGTGCCAACGAGCAGTACTTC
14,TRBD1,TRBJ1-2,NA,TRBV7-8,CASSLDRGVYGYTF,TGTGCCAGCAGCTTGGACAGGGGGGTGTATGGCTACACCTTC
14,TRBD2,TRBJ2-5,NA,TRBV5-1,CASSPGLVGETQYF,TGCGCCAGCAGCCCTGGACTAGTCGGGGAGACCCAGTACTTC
15,TRBD2,TRBJ2-3,few,TRBV20-1,CSARAGTSLLNTQYF,TGCAGTGCTAGAGCCGGGACTAGCCTTTTAAATACGCAGTATTTT
13,NA,TRBJ1-2,NA,TRBV10-3,CANRGAGNYGYTF,TGTGCCAATCGTGGTGCAGGGAACTATGGCTACACCTTC
16,TRBD2,TRBJ2-7,NA,TRBV12-3/TRBV12-4,CASTRGLAGGVSEQYF,TGTGCCAGCACCAGGGGACTAGCGGGAGGGGTATCGGAGCAGTACTTC
15,TRBD2,TRBJ2-5,few,TRBV12-3/TRBV12-4,CASSLVLAGGETQYF,TGTGCCAGCAGTTTAGTTCTAGCGGGAGGAGAGACCCAGTACTTC
15,TRBD1,TRBJ2-7,NA,TRBV6-5,CASSYVGQGVYEQYF,TGTGCCAGCAGTTACGTGGGACAGGGGGTCTACGAGCAGTACTTC